This is a list of T cell receptor beta chains from one sample in a study of somatic mutations in cytotoxic T cells in rheumatoid arthritis. Sequenced by immunoSEQ multiplex PCR; TCRdb stores in-frame clones only, minus some. This sample has 15,000 to 20,000 clones, with 75% to 85% found just once. The source material was CD8+ T cells sorted from blood. The receptors come from an adult with rheumatoid arthritis. The CDR3 runs from the conserved cysteine through the conserved F or W. Fields, in order: D gene, J gene, clone size, V gene, CDR3 DNA, CDR3 protein. D genes are given only for firm matches. For some rows the clone size is stated as once, few or many, or as a class when expanded; others skip it.

TRBD2 | TRBJ2-1 | - | TRBV4-3 | TGCGCCAGCAATACTAGACTAGCGGACTACAATGAGCAGTTCTTC | CASNTRLADYNEQFF
- | TRBJ2-7 | - | TRBV6-6 | TGTGCCAGCAGTTACTCAGGGACCTACGAGCAGTACTTC | CASSYSGTYEQYF
- | TRBJ2-3 | - | TRBV9 | TGTGCCAGCAGCGGGGGAGACAGAAGCACAGATACGCAGTATTTT | CASSGGDRSTDTQYF
- | TRBJ2-4 | - | TRBV19 | TGTGCCAGTATTTCCCGGGACGGCGGCCAGTACTTC | CASISRDGGQYF
TRBD2 | TRBJ2-7 | - | TRBV11-2 | TGTGCCAGCAGCTTAAGGGACGCGGGGGGACACATTCGATGGGAGCAGTACTTC | CASSLRDAGGHIRWEQYF
- | TRBJ1-2 | - | TRBV9 | TGTGCCAGCAGCGTAGGACAGACCTACACCTTC | CASSVGQTYTF
- | TRBJ2-7 | few | TRBV4-3 | TGCGCCAGCAGCCAATACCGGGGCGGCTCCTACGAGCAGTACTTC | CASSQYRGGSYEQYF
- | TRBJ2-2 | - | TRBV29-1 | TGCAGCGTTGAAGATTTTCGGGGTTCCGGGGAGCTGTTTTTT | CSVEDFRGSGELFF
TRBD2 | TRBJ2-7 | - | TRBV9 | TGTGCCAGCAGCGTTGGCGGGAGTATATCCTACGAGCAGTACTTC | CASSVGGSISYEQYF
TRBD2 | TRBJ2-7 | once | TRBV7-9 | TGTGCCAGCAGCCCACGGGGGGTTGGGGCCTACGAGCAGTACTTC | CASSPRGVGAYEQYF
TRBD1 | TRBJ1-4 | - | TRBV10-3 | TGTGCCTCGAGACCGGGACAGATAAATGAAAAACTGTTTTTT | CASRPGQINEKLFF
TRBD2 | TRBJ2-7 | medium-sized | TRBV4-2 | TGTGCCAGCAGCCCGGACGCGACTAGCGTCTCCTACGAGCAGTACTTC | CASSPDATSVSYEQYF
- | TRBJ2-2 | - | TRBV28 | TGTGCCAGCAGTTGGCTCTGGGACCCTAACACCGGGGAGCTGTTTTTT | CASSWLWDPNTGELFF
TRBD1 | TRBJ2-7 | - | TRBV14 | TGTGCCAGCAGCCGAGACAGGGGGCCAACCTCCTACGAGCAGTACTTC | CASSRDRGPTSYEQYF
TRBD1 | TRBJ1-1 | - | TRBV29-1 | TGCAGCGCTATGACAGGGGAAGGAACTGAAGCTTTCTTT | CSAMTGEGTEAFF
TRBD1 | TRBJ2-1 | - | TRBV27 | TGTGCCAGCAGGAACTTCCGGGACAGCATCTACAATGAGCAGTTCTTC | CASRNFRDSIYNEQFF
- | TRBJ2-1 | - | TRBV7-9 | TGTGCCAGCAGCTTAGTTGAGCAGTTCTTC | CASSLVEQFF
- | TRBJ2-1 | - | TRBV7-8 | TGTGCCAGCAGCTTACCAACGGTTTACAATGAGCAGTTCTTC | CASSLPTVYNEQFF
- | TRBJ1-5 | - | TRBV7-2 | TGTGCCAGCAGCTTAGGGGGTGAGTCGGTTTGGCAGCCCCAGCATTTT | CASSLGGESVWQPQHF
- | TRBJ1-5 | - | TRBV4-1 | TGCGCCAGCAGCCAAGTTAAGGGACCCCAGCATTTT | CASSQVKGPQHF
TRBD2 | TRBJ2-5 | - | TRBV7-9 | TGTGCCAGCAGCCCTGGGACTAGCGGGAGGGCTCAAGAGACCCAGTACTTC | CASSPGTSGRAQETQYF
TRBD2 | TRBJ2-1 | - | TRBV30 | TGTGCCTGGAGTATAGCGGGGGGGCTTTACAATGAGCAGTTCTTC | CAWSIAGGLYNEQFF
- | TRBJ2-7 | - | TRBV2 | TGTGCCAGCAGGATACGCCCCGACGAGCAGTACTTC | CASRIRPDEQYF
TRBD2 | TRBJ2-5 | - | TRBV29-1 | TGCAGCGTTGAAGTTCTAGCGGGGGGGCGGTTTGAGACCCAGTACTTC | CSVEVLAGGRFETQYF
- | TRBJ2-7 | - | TRBV9 | TGTGCCAGCAGCCCCCGGGGCTCCTTTACCTACGAGCAGTACTTC | CASSPRGSFTYEQYF
- | TRBJ2-2 | - | TRBV30 | TGTGCCTGGAGTGGACCCCGGGACTGGTCTACTGGGGAGCTGTTTTTT | CAWSGPRDWSTGELFF
TRBD2 | TRBJ2-5 | - | TRBV29-1 | TGCAGCGTTGAAGATTGGTTTGGGGGGGAGCTGAAAGAGACCCAGTACTTC | CSVEDWFGGELKETQYF
- | TRBJ1-2 | few | TRBV2 | TGTGCCAGCAGTGCAGGGGATGGCTACACCTTC | CASSAGDGYTF